This passage covers 16 T cell receptor beta chains from one sample sequenced in a study of blood T cells in healthy people across ages. Using a J-beta primer mix together with a sample-barcoded 5' primer, a second PCR was run for about 6 to 11 cycles. TCRdb re-called the 5' RACE reads with MiXCR, one entry per CDR3 protein. The table lists 1.5 million to 2 million distinct CDR3 sequences, under 30% of them singletons. Sequencing was done on a sample of blood. Source of these receptors: a woman in her twenties or thirties in good health.

This chain uses TRBV12-3 or TRBV12-4 with TRBJ2-1, with TRBD1 matching 8 bases. This CDR3 is built from 14 residues. Trimming took 6 bases from V and 7 from J; bases not matched to a gene: 8. CDR3 coding DNA: TGTGCCAGCAGCCGACAGGGGAGGAGGAATGAGCAGTTCTTC. Translation gives CASSRQGRRNEQFF.

The chain employs TRBV7-2 and TRBJ2-3; no reliable D call. This CDR3 has 15 amino acids. CDR1 is SGHTA and CDR2 is FQGNSA in the germline V gene. Trimming shortened V by 5 bases and J by 0 bases, and 12 bases separated the two germline ends. CDR3: CASSRKSLSTDTQYF. DNA for the CDR3: TGTGCCAGCAGCCGGAAATCGCTTAGCACAGATACGCAGTATTTT.

This clonotype was detected a few times. A read error may produce the germline difference seen at one junction end. V and J are TRBV6-5 and TRBJ2-1; 12 nucleotides agree with TRBD2. Germline V gene lookup returns CDR1 MNHEY and CDR2 SVGAGI. The CDR3 covers 17 residues. The CDR3 DNA reads as TGTGCCAGCAGTTTCCTTACGACTAGCGGGGGTGCTAATGAGCGGTTCTTC. Encoded protein: CASSFLTTSGGANERFF.

V and J are TRBV3-1 and TRBJ2-5; 7 bases are shared with TRBD2. CDR1 and CDR2 (germline): LGHDT, YNNKEL (reference sequence). This CDR3 is built from 12 residues. J gave up 13 bases and V 4 bases, and 9 bases lay outside the gene matches. The CDR3 region has the DNA TGTGCCAGCAGCCCACAAGCGGGGACGGGGTACTTC. Protein product: CASSPQAGTGYF.

This clonotype has a handful of counts. The chain couples TRBV7-6 to TRBJ1-4; D ambiguous. Germline CDR1 is SGHVS and CDR2 is FNYEAQ. The CDR3 has 15 residues. Trimming took off 5 bases at V and 8 bases at J, with 18 bases between the two ends. Here the CDR3 reads CASSPSGQRGEKLFF. CDR3 nucleotides: TGTGCCAGCAGCCCGAGCGGGCAGCGAGGCGAAAAACTGTTTTTT.

This chain uses TRBV12-3 or TRBV12-4 with TRBJ2-7, with D unclear. The CDR3 contains 14 residues. Deletions cut 1 base from V and 3 bases from J, with 10 bases between. Written as DNA, the CDR3 is TGTGCCAGCAGTTTAGAGGAGTCGCGCTACGAGCAGTACTTC. This codes for CASSLEESRYEQYF.

The chain couples TRBV12-3 or TRBV12-4 to TRBJ1-1, with a possible D match to TRBD1 (6 bases). This CDR3 spans 13 amino acids. CDR3 DNA sequence: TGTGTCAGTGTTGGGACACCGGACACTGAAGCTTTCTTT. Encoded protein: CVSVGTPDTEAFF.

This clonotype has only a few counts. At one end, the junction sequence differs from germline, possibly due to a read error. The chain is built from TRBV18 and TRBJ1-5; D is unclear. The CDR3 contains 15 residues. CDR1 KGHSH and CDR2 LQKENI come from the germline V gene. The CDR3 DNA follows: TGTGCCAGCTCACCGGCGTCAGGAGCCAATCGGCCCCAGCATTTT. It codes for CASSPASGANRPQHF.

With respect to this clonotype: One base away lies a much larger clone, so this may be a sequencing read error. The chain has TRBV18 and TRBJ2-5, with D perhaps being TRBD1 or TRBD2 (5 bases each). The J call may be incorrect, as the DNA end agrees better with TRBJ2-7. Looked up from germline, CDR1 is KGHSH and CDR2 is LQKENI. The CDR3 has 15 amino acids. CDR3 sequence (DNA): TGTTCCAGCTCACAGGCACAAGCGGATTCCTACGAGCAGTACTTC. Protein product: CSSSQAQADSYEQYF.

This clonotype was detected only a few times. The gene calls are TRBV6-6 and TRBJ1-6; 7 bases align to TRBD1. Germline CDR1 MNHNY, CDR2 SVGAGI (reference sequence). Losses at the gene ends were 6 bases for V and 12 bases for J; bases not matched to a gene: 11. The CDR3 loop spans 14 amino acids. CDR3 nucleotides: TGTGCCAGCAGGCCGACAGGGTTAAGGCGACCCCTCCACTTT. As protein: CASRPTGLRRPLHF.

V and J are TRBV29-1 and TRBJ1-1; the D gene is possibly TRBD1 (6 bases). Per germline, CDR1 SQVTM and CDR2 ANQGSEA. The CDR3 totals 13 residues. Between the trimmed V and J ends, which lost 7 bases and 0 bases, there was a span of 12 bases. The CDR3 is CSARQAVNTEAFF. Written as DNA, the CDR3 is TGCAGCGCCCGACAGGCCGTGAACACTGAAGCTTTCTTT.

This clonotype has just a few counts. A much larger clone lies one base from this, so it may be a read error. The rearrangement uses TRBV7-2 and TRBJ2-7; possibly TRBD1 or TRBD2 for D (5 bases each). V gave up 1 base and J gave up 5 bases, with 9 bases separating them. The CDR3 contains 13 residues. CDR1 and CDR2 from the germline V gene are SGHTA and FQGNSA. The CDR3 DNA sequence: TGTGCCAGCAGCTTAGACGGGGCGGACGAGCAGTACTTC. It translates to CASSLDGADEQYF.

V and J are TRBV6-4 and TRBJ2-2; the D gene is possibly TRBD2 (5 bases). The germline V gene has CDR1 MRHNA and CDR2 SNTAGT. The CDR3 is 12 amino acids. V lost 7 bases to trimming and J lost 5 bases, with 8 bases between them. CDR3 protein: CASNGGTGELFF. CDR3 bases: TGTGCCAGCAACGGAGGAACCGGGGAGCTGTTTTTT.

The chain links TRBV7-9 to TRBJ1-1, with TRBD1 as a possible D gene (5 bases). V was pared by 3 bases and J by 1 base, with 12 bases between. This CDR3 region has 15 residues. Germline CDR1 SEHNR, CDR2 FQNEAQ (reference sequence). The CDR3: CASSFAGGKNTEAFF. The CDR3 DNA is TGTGCCAGCAGCTTCGCCGGGGGAAAGAACACTGAAGCTTTCTTT.

This clonotype came up many times. Its ends do not fully match the called genes, so a read error is possible. The V call is TRBV6-1, the J call TRBJ2-7; D remains ambiguous. This CDR3 has 13 amino acids. Germline CDR1 is MNHNS and CDR2 is SASEGT. The CDR3 sequence: CASSVEKTYDQYF. The DNA for the CDR3 is TGTGCCAGCAGTGTTGAGAAGACCTACGATCAGTACTTC.

This clonotype occurred a few times. The chain carries TRBV6-1 and TRBJ1-5; D call uncertain. The length of the CDR3 is 15 residues. V was pared by 2 bases and J by 3 bases, with 11 bases between. CDR1 and CDR2 (germline): MNHNS, SASEGT. The DNA for the CDR3 is TGTGCCAGCAGTGAAAGGGAAGGGATCAATCAGCCCCAGCATTTT. This encodes CASSEREGINQPQHF.